The T cell receptor beta chain under discussion was sequenced for a study of identical twins. Study-wide results and limits: Cord blood's abundant beta clonotypes had fewer insertions, unlike memory repertoires. Excess low generation probability was seen in twin-shared out-of-frame alpha sequences.

As concerns this clonotype: The target antigen is unknown.

After template switching added a universal primer site, the resulting cDNA carried unique molecular identifiers. TCRdb processed the 5' RACE reads anew with MiXCR; each CDR3 protein has one entry. The table lists some 460,000 distinct CDR3 sequences, approximately 14% of them singletons. Every sampled donor was Caucasian and healthy. CDR3 length equals 14 residues. The V gene's germline CDR1 is MNHNS and CDR2 SASEGT. Trimming stripped 6 bases from V and 0 bases from J, with 6 bases between. Separately, the same data were catalogued under a study of yellow fever vaccine responses in identical twins.

The chain links TRBV6-1 to TRBJ2-6; D remains unclear. The TCR originated in a woman aged 18-35 years in good health. Input material: CD4+ T cells sorted from blood. Written as DNA, the CDR3 is TGTGCCAGCAGCACCGGCTCTGGGGCCAACGTCCTGACTTTC. Its protein product is CASSTGSGANVLTF.